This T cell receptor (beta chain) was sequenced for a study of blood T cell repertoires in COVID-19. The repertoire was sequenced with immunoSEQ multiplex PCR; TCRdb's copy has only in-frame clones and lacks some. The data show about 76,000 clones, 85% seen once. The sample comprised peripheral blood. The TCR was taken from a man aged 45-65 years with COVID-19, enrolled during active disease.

CDR3 region: CASSTLQLNTEAFF. DNA for the CDR3: TGTGCCAGCAGTACCTTACAACTGAACACTGAAGCTTTCTTT. V is TRBV6-5 and J is TRBJ1-1; D unclear. The CDR3 length is 14 residues. Trimming removed 5 bases at V and 0 bases at J, with 10 bases between. The germline CDR1 and CDR2 sequences are MNHEY and SVGAGI.